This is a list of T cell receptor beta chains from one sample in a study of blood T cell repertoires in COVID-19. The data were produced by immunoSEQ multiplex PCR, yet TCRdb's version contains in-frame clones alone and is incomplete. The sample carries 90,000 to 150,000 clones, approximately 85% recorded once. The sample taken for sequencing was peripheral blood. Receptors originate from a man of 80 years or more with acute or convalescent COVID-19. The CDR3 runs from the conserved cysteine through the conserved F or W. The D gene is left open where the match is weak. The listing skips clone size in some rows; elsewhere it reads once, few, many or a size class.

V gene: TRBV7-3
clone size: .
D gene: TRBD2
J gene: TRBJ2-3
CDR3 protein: CASSLGTSGGAGDTQYF
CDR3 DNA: TGTGCCAGCAGCTTGGGGACTAGCGGGGGGGCCGGAGATACGCAGTATTTT

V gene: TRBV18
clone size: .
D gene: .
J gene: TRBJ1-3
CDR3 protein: CASSLNQGLIGNTIYF
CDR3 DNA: TGTGCCAGCTCGCTAAACCAGGGGTTGATCGGAAACACCATATATTTT

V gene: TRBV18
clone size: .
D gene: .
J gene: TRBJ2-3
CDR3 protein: CASYRRGTDTQYF
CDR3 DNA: TGTGCCAGCTACAGACGTGGGACAGATACGCAGTATTTT

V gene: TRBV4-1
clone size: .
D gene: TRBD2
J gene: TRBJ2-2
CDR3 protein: CASSQEAAGGHTGELFF
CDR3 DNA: TGCGCCAGCAGCCAAGAAGCAGCGGGAGGCCACACCGGGGAGCTGTTTTTT

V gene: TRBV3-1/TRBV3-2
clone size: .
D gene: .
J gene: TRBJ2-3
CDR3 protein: CASSPPSTPTDTQYF
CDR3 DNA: TGTGCCAGCAGCCCCCCTAGCACACCCACAGATACGCAGTATTTT

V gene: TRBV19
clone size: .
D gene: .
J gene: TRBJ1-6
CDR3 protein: CASSFSMDKSSYNSPLHF
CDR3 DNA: TGTGCCAGTAGTTTTTCAATGGACAAGAGCTCCTATAATTCACCCCTCCACTTT

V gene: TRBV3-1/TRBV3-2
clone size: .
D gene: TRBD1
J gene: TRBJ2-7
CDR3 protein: CASSQGDRGVGEQYF
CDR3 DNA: TGTGCCAGCAGCCAAGGAGACAGGGGCGTCGGCGAGCAGTACTTC

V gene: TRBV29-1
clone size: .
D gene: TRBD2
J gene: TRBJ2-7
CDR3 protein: CSVEALAGDEQYF
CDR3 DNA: TGCAGCGTCGAGGCACTAGCGGGCGACGAGCAGTACTTC

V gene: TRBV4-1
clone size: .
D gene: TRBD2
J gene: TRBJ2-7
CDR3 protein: CASSQSHGDYSYEQYF
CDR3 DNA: TGCGCCAGCAGCCAGTCTCATGGGGACTACTCCTACGAGCAGTACTTC

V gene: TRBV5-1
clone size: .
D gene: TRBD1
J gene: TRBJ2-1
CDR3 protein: CASSPGTGTNEQFF
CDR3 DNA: TGCGCCAGCAGCCCCGGGACAGGGACCAATGAGCAGTTCTTC

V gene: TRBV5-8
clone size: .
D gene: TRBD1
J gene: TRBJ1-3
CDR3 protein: CASSLSDRGGNTIYF
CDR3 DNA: TGTGCCAGCAGCTTGTCGGACAGGGGGGGAAACACCATATATTTT

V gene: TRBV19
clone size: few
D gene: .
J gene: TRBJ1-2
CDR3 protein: CASSISGAYGYTF
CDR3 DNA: TGTGCCAGTAGTATTTCAGGGGCTTATGGCTACACCTTC

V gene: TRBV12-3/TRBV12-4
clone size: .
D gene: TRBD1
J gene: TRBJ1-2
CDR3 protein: CASSPRTGNGYTF
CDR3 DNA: TGTGCCAGCAGCCCCAGGACAGGGAATGGCTACACCTTC

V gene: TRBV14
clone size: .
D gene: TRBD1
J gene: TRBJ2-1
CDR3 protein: CASSQYLPGTGGNEQFF
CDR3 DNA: TGTGCCAGCAGCCAATATCTCCCCGGGACAGGGGGGAATGAGCAGTTCTTC

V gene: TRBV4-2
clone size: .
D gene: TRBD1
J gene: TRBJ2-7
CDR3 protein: CASSLQVSQGANSYEQYF
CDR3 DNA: TGTGCCAGCAGCTTGCAAGTGTCACAGGGGGCCAACTCCTACGAGCAGTACTTC

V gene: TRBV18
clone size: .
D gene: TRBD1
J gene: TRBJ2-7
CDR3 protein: CASSLGQGPSEQYF
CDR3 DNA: TGTGCCAGCTCCCTAGGACAGGGCCCGTCCGAGCAGTACTTC

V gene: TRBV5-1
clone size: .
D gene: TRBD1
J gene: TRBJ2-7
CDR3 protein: CASSGAGGGGYEQYF
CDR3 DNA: TGCGCCAGCAGCGGGGCAGGGGGCGGTGGGTACGAGCAGTACTTC

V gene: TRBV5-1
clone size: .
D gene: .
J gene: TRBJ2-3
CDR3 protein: CASRAVPTDTQYF
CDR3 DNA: TGCGCCAGCAGAGCGGTCCCCACAGATACGCAGTATTTT

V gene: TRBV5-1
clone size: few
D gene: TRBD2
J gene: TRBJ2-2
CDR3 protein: CASRVAGGTGELFF
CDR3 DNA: TGCGCCAGTAGAGTAGCGGGAGGCACCGGGGAGCTGTTTTTT

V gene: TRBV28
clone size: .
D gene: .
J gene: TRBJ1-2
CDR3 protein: CASASATPSNYGYTF
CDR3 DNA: TGTGCCAGCGCGAGCGCAACGCCCTCAAACTATGGCTACACCTTC

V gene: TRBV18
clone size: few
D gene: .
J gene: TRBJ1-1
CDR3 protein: CASSPAGNTEAFF
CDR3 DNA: TGTGCCAGCTCACCAGCAGGGAACACTGAAGCTTTCTTT

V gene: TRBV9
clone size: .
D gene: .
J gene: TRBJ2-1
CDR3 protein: CASSVASYNEQFF
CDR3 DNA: TGTGCCAGCAGCGTAGCTTCTTACAATGAGCAGTTCTTC

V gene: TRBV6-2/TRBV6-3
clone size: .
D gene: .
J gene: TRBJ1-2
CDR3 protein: CASSLGGTVGYTF
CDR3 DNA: TGTGCCAGCAGCTTGGGGGGGACCGTTGGCTACACCTTC

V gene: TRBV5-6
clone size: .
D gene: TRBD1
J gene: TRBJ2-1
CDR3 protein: CASSRQGLANNEQFF
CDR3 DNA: TGTGCCAGCAGCCGACAGGGCTTGGCCAACAATGAGCAGTTCTTC

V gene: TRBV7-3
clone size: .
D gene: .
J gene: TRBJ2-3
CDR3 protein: CASSLYSGVTDTQYF
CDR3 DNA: TGTGCCAGCAGCTTATATTCCGGGGTCACAGATACGCAGTATTTT

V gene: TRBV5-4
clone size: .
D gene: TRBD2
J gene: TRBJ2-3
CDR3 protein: CASSYASGRPDTQYF
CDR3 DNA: TGTGCCAGCAGCTACGCTAGCGGGAGGCCAGATACGCAGTATTTT

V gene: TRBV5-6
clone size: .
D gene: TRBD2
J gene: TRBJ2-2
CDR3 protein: CASSLWGGLAGADTGELFF
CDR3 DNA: TGTGCCAGCAGCTTGTGGGGGGGACTAGCGGGAGCGGACACCGGGGAGCTGTTTTTT

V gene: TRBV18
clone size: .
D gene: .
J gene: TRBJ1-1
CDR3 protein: CASSPSFGEAGTEAFF
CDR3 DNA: TGTGCCAGCTCACCATCATTCGGGGAGGCGGGCACTGAAGCTTTCTTT

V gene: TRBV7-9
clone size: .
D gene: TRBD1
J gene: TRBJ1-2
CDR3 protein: CASSQQLKQGVTMGGYTF
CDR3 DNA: TGTGCCAGCAGCCAGCAGTTAAAACAGGGGGTAACCATGGGTGGCTACACCTTC

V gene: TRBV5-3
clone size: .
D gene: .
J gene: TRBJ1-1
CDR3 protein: CARVVTRGNLNTEAFF
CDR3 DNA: TGTGCCAGAGTAGTTACGAGGGGGAACCTTAACACTGAAGCTTTCTTT

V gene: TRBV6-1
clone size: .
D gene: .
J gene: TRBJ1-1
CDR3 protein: CASSERGLEAFF
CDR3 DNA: TGTGCCAGCAGTGAAAGGGGTTTGGAAGCTTTCTTT

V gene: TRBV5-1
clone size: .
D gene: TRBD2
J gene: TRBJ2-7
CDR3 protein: CASSPGGSGGLYEQYF
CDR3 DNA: TGCGCCAGCAGCCCCGGAGGGAGCGGGGGCCTCTACGAGCAGTACTTC

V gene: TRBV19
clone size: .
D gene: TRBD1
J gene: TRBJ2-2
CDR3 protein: CASSTRRDRGAGELFF
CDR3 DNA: TGTGCCAGTAGTACCCGCCGGGACAGGGGCGCCGGGGAGCTGTTTTTT

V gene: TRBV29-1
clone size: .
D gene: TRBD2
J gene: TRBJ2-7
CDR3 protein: CSVRRTSGRAESYEQYF
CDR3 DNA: TGCAGCGTCCGCCGGACTAGCGGGAGGGCCGAGTCCTACGAGCAGTACTTC

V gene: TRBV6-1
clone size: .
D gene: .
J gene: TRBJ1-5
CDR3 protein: CASSEQFNQPQHF
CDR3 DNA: TGTGCCAGCAGTGAACAGTTCAATCAGCCCCAGCATTTT

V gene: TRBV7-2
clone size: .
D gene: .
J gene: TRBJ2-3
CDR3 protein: CASSLVGPLSTDTQYF
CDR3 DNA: TGTGCCAGCAGCTTGGTGGGGCCCTTAAGCACAGATACGCAGTATTTT

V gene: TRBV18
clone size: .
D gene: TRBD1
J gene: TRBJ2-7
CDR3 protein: CASSPPGRGQGGEQYF
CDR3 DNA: TGTGCCAGCTCACCACCGGGCAGGGGGCAGGGGGGCGAGCAGTACTTC

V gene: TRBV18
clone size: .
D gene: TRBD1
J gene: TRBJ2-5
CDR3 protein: CASSQEIGQGESGTQYF
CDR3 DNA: TGTGCCAGCTCACAAGAGATCGGACAGGGGGAGAGCGGGACCCAGTACTTC

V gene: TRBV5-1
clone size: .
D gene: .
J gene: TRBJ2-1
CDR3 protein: CASSLVLALDNEQFF
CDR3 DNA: TGCGCCAGCAGCTTGGTGCTAGCGCTAGACAATGAGCAGTTCTTC

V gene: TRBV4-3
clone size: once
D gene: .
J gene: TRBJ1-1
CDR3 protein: CASTLGRGTEAFF
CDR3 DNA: TGCGCCAGCACCTTGGGGAGAGGCACTGAAGCTTTCTTT

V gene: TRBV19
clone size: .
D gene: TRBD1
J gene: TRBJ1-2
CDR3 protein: CASRPTGGAYGYTF
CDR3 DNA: TGTGCCAGTAGGCCTACAGGGGGCGCCTATGGCTACACCTTC